This passage covers 20 T cell receptor beta chains from one sample sequenced in a study of blood T cell repertoires in COVID-19. Some clones are missing from TCRdb's copy, which holds only in-frame ones; the method was immunoSEQ multiplex PCR. The profile shows 150,000 to 180,000 clones, roughly nine tenths of them singletons. Sequences were obtained from peripheral blood. These receptors originate from a man between 50 and 59 years old with acute or convalescent COVID-19.

The chain joins TRBV19 to TRBJ1-4, with unresolved D. Trimming left V 5 bases short and J 0 bases short, with 13 bases between. The CDR3 runs 16 residues. The V gene's germline CDR1 is LNHDA and CDR2 SQIVND (reference sequence). The CDR3 DNA reads as TGTGCCAGTAGTTTCGCTTCAGGTGCAACTAATGAAAAACTGTTTTTT. Its translation is CASSFASGATNEKLFF.

The chain couples TRBV5-1 to TRBJ2-3, with D possibly matching TRBD2 (6 bases). Trimming left V 1 base short and J 5 bases short, with 11 bases between. The CDR3 consists of 14 residues. In germline, CDR1 is SGHRS, CDR2 YFSETQ. CDR3 in DNA: TGCGCCAGCAGCTTGACGGGAGTGAAAGATACGCAGTATTTT. Protein: CASSLTGVKDTQYF.

This chain links TRBV10-3 with TRBJ2-7, with TRBD2 as a possible D gene (5 bases). In germline, CDR1 is ENHRY, CDR2 SYGVKD. Trimming took off 2 bases at V and 12 bases at J, with 14 bases between the two ends. CDR3 length: 12 amino acids. DNA of the CDR3: TGTGCCATCAGTGAGCCAGGACTTGATCGGTACGTC. Residues: CAISEPGLDRYV.

The chain employs TRBV18 and TRBJ1-1; TRBD1 matches 7 bases. CDR3 length equals 17 residues. Germline V gene sequence: CDR1 KGHSH, CDR2 LQKENI. The junction had 15 bases not matched to a gene; V was cut back by 4 bases and J by 4 bases. This chain's CDR3 is CASSQRTGAGGGTEAFF. In DNA form, the CDR3 reads TGTGCCAGCTCACAGAGGACAGGCGCCGGGGGTGGCACTGAAGCTTTCTTT.

The chain has TRBV5-1 and TRBJ2-7; TRBD1 aligns across 11 bases. Trimming took 4 bases from V and 2 from J; bases not matched to a gene: 5. CDR1 is SGHRS, CDR2 YFSETQ, per germline. The CDR3 covers 15 residues. The CDR3 protein is CASSQGQGATYEQYF. The CDR3 DNA is TGCGCCAGCAGCCAAGGACAGGGGGCCACCTACGAGCAGTACTTC.

This chain connects TRBV5-4 to TRBJ2-3; 7 positions agree with TRBD2. Germline loops: CDR1 SGHNT, CDR2 YYREEE (reference sequence). The V and J ends lost 1 base and 2 bases, in that order; junction bases with no gene match: 7. The CDR3 is made up of 16 amino acids. CDR3 sequence: CASSLWSGGITDTQYF. The CDR3 DNA follows: TGTGCCAGCAGCTTGTGGTCCGGGGGGATCACAGATACGCAGTATTTT.

This clone has just one count. The chain employs TRBV7-2 and TRBJ1-3; D remains ambiguous. The CDR3 loop spans 15 amino acids. Germline V CDR1 and CDR2: SGHTA, FQGNSA. V dropped 1 base and J dropped 2 bases, with 9 bases sitting between them. CDR3 nucleotides: TGTGCCAGCAGCTTAGTCAGGAACGCTGGAAACACCATATATTTT. Its translation: CASSLVRNAGNTIYF.

This clone has a single count. The chain joins TRBV30 to TRBJ2-7, with TRBD2 as a possible D gene (6 bases). V was trimmed by 2 bases and J by 6 bases, leaving 14 bases between them. This CDR3 region has 13 residues. Germline CDR1 reads GTSNPN; CDR2 reads SVGIG (reference sequence). CDR3 residues: CAWSLGWEAEQYF. The CDR3 DNA is TGTGCCTGGAGTCTCGGGTGGGAGGCCGAGCAGTACTTC. The full variable domain, with the rest looked up from reference TRBV30 and TRBJ2-7, is SQTIHQWPATLVQPVGSPLSLECTVEGTSNPNLYWYRQAAGRGLQLLFYSVGIGQISSEVPQNLSASRPQDRQFILSSKKLLLSDSGFYLCAWSLGWEAEQYFGPGTRLTVT.

The rearrangement links TRBV19 to TRBJ1-5; D call uncertain. There are 13 residues in the CDR3. The germline CDR1 and CDR2 sequences are LNHDA and SQIVND (reference sequence). V shed 3 bases and J shed 6 bases, with 9 bases lying between them. The CDR3: CASSISVSQPQHF. In DNA, the CDR3 is TGTGCCAGTAGTATCTCTGTATCTCAGCCCCAGCATTTT.

This chain uses TRBV4-2 with TRBJ1-2; 7 positions match TRBD1. The germline CDR1 and CDR2 sequences are LGHNA and YNFKEQ. The CDR3 spans 13 residues. J was trimmed by 8 bases and V by 1 base; bases with no gene match: 4. CDR3 in DNA: TGTGCCAGCAGCCAAGTAGGGGGCGACGGCTACACCTTC. Protein: CASSQVGGDGYTF.

This rearrangement joins TRBV7-9 to TRBJ2-7, with TRBD2 matching over 12 bases. V was pared by 5 bases and J by 7 bases, with 6 bases of the junction left unmatched. Germline CDR1 and CDR2: SEHNR and FQNEAQ (reference sequence). The CDR3 contains 14 residues. CDR3 sequence: CASSRTSGTGEQYF. CDR3 nucleotide sequence: TGTGCCAGCAGCCGGACTAGCGGGACGGGGGAGCAGTACTTC.

Remarks on this clone: The sample holds other DNA sequences that translate to the same CDR3. The chain is built from TRBV19 and TRBJ1-6; 7 bases match TRBD1. Germline V gene sequence: CDR1 LNHDA, CDR2 SQIVND (reference sequence). There are 15 residues in the CDR3. The ends lost 6 bases at V and 1 base at J; junction bases unmatched: 3. CDR3 loop: CASSNRGSYNSPLHF. The CDR3 region has the DNA TGTGCCAGTAGCAACAGGGGATCCTATAATTCACCCCTCCACTTT.

The CDR3, as DNA: TGCGCCAGCAGCCAGGCCAATTTGCGGCAGAGAAACACCGGGGAGCTGTTTTTT. Its protein is CASSQANLRQRNTGELFF. The V gene is TRBV4-3, the J gene TRBJ2-2; D remains ambiguous. V was shortened by 3 bases and J by 2 bases, with 19 bases between the two germline ends. Germline CDR1 LGHNA, CDR2 YSLEER. The CDR3 has 18 amino acids.

The rearrangement links TRBV10-3 to TRBJ1-1, with 8 positions matching TRBD1. The V gene end was trimmed by 6 bases and the J gene end by 11 bases; junction bases not matched to a gene: 8. This CDR3 has 12 amino acids. CDR1 is ENHRY, CDR2 SYGVKD, per germline. This CDR3 reads CAIRAGGAGAFF. CDR3 DNA sequence: TGTGCCATCAGGGCAGGGGGCGCTGGGGCTTTCTTT.

Only a few counts were recorded for this clone. The chain links TRBV6-2 or TRBV6-3 to TRBJ2-1, with TRBD2 identical over 8 bases. Germline CDR1 and CDR2: MNHEY and SVGEGT. The ends lost 2 bases at V and 1 base at J; junction bases unmatched: 13. This CDR3 has 19 amino acids. The CDR3 DNA is TGTGCCAGCAGTTACGGGGGGACTAGACTACGAAGTTCCTACAATGAGCAGTTCTTC. Its translation is CASSYGGTRLRSSYNEQFF.

The chain carries TRBV7-2 and TRBJ2-3; D is perhaps TRBD1 (5 bases). The V gene's germline CDR1 is SGHTA and CDR2 FQGNSA. The CDR3 is made up of 16 amino acids. V lost 5 bases and J 0 bases, leaving 15 bases between the germline ends. The CDR3 nucleotides are TGTGCCAGCAGCCTAAGACAGAGAGCTAGCACAGATACGCAGTATTTT. It translates to CASSLRQRASTDTQYF.

V is TRBV30 and J is TRBJ1-1; D remains ambiguous. V was pared by 0 bases and J by 0 bases, with 14 bases between. Germline CDR1 is GTSNPN and CDR2 is SVGIG (reference sequence). This CDR3 contains 16 residues. The CDR3 DNA reads TGTGCCTGGAGTGTTCGTCATCACAGCCTGAACACTGAAGCTTTCTTT. Its protein is CAWSVRHHSLNTEAFF.

The J gene is TRBJ2-6, the V gene TRBV3-1 (or the pseudogene TRBV3-2); D perhaps matches TRBD1 (5 bases). Trimming removed 2 bases at V and 4 bases at J, with 9 bases between. The CDR3 runs 15 residues. CDR1 is LGHDT and CDR2 is YNNKEL in the germline V gene (reference sequence). The DNA for the CDR3 is TGTGCCAGCAGCCAACAGGGTACCGGGGCCAACGTCCTGACTTTC. Its protein product is CASSQQGTGANVLTF.

This clone was seen a single time. The chain employs TRBV28 and TRBJ2-2; TRBD1 is a possible D gene (5 bases). Trimming removed 2 bases from V and 7 bases from J, with 11 bases in between. CDR1 MDHEN and CDR2 SYDVKM come from the germline V gene. CDR3 size: 14 residues. The CDR3 region is CASSLVGADGELFF. CDR3 coding DNA: TGTGCCAGCAGTTTAGTAGGGGCGGACGGGGAGCTGTTTTTT.

The CDR3 loop reads CSGLGPLGDPQYF. The CDR3 coding sequence is TGCAGCGGGTTGGGGCCCCTTGGGGATCCGCAGTATTTT. The rearrangement links TRBV29-1 to TRBJ2-3, with D possibly matching TRBD1 (5 bases). The CDR3 is 13 amino acids. Trimming took 7 bases from V and 10 from J, leaving 21 bases between them. Germline CDR1 and CDR2: SQVTM and ANQGSEA.